The present TCR beta chain was sequenced within a study of glioma-infiltrating T cells. This clonotype was observed a few times. Its antigen is unidentified. The germline V gene encodes CDR1 SGDLS and CDR2 YYNGEE. This CDR3 has 15 amino acids. Losses at the gene ends were 0 bases for V and 4 bases for J; bases not matched to a gene: 6. Overall study findings and caveats: Tissue-blood divergence was below expectation in non-neoplastic patients, above in gliomas.

Amplification of TCR alpha and beta CDR3 regions from RNA used iRepertoire nested multiplex PCR. MiXCR was run by TCRdb on the multiplex PCR reads, yielding one entry per CDR3 protein. Seen here are 95,000 to 150,000 distinct CDR3 sequences, approximately 23% observed once, and the top ten hold around 15%. This sequence joins TRBV9 and TRBJ2-7, with 8 bases aligning to TRBD1. This TCR derives from a human donor with low-grade glioma or glioblastoma, undergoing nonglioma brain surgery, or in good health (not recorded which). The sequenced sample consisted of glioma tissue, nonneoplastic brain tissue, or PBMCs (not recorded which). The CDR3 DNA reads TGTGCCAGCAGCGTAGCCCAGGGGGCAGGTTACGAGCAGTACTTC. Its protein product is CASSVAQGAGYEQYF.